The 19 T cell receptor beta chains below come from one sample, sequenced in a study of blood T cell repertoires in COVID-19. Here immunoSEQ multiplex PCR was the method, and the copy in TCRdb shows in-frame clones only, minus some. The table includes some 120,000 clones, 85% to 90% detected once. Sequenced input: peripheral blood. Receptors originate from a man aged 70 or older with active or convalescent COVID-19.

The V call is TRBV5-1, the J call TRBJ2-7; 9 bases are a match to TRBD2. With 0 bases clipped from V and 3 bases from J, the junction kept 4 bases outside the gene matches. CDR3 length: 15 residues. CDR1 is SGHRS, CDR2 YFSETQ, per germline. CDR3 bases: TGCGCCAGCAGCTTGGGTGTGACTAGCGGCTACGAGCAGTACTTC. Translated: CASSLGVTSGYEQYF.

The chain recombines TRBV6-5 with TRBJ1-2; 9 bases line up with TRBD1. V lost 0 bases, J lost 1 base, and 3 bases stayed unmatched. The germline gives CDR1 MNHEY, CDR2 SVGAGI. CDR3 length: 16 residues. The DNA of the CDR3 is TGTGCCAGCAGTTACTCCGGGACAGGGATTAACTATGGCTACACCTTC. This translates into CASSYSGTGINYGYTF.

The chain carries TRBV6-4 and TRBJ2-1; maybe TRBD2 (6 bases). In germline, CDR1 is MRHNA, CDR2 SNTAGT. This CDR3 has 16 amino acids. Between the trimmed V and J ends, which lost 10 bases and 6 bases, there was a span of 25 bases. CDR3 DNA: TGTGCCACCTCCCCGGGGTCGGCGGGACGGGGCAATGAGCAGTTCTTC. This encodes CATSPGSAGRGNEQFF.

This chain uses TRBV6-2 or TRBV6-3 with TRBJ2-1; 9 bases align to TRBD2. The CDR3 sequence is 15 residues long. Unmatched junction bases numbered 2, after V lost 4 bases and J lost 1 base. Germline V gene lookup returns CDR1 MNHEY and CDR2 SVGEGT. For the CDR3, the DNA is TGTGCCAGCAGTTTAGCGGGAGTTTCCTACAATGAGCAGTTCTTC. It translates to CASSLAGVSYNEQFF.

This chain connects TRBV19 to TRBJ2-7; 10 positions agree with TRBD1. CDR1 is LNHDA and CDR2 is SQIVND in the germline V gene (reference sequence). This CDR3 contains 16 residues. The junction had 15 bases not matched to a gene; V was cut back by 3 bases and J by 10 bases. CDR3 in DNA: TGTGCCAGTAGTATGATCACCGGGACAGGGGAGAGGAAACAGTACTTC. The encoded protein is CASSMITGTGERKQYF.

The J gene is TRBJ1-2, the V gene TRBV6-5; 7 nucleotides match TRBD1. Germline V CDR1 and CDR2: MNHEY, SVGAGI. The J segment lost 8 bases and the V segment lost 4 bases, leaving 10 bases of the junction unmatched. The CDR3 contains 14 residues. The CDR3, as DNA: TGTGCCAGCAGTTCGGCGACAGGGCCGTGGGGCTACACCTTC. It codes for CASSSATGPWGYTF.

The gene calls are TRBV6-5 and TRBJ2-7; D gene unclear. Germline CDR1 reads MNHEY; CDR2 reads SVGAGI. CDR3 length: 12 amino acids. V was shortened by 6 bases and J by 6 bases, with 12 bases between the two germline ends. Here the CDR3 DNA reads TGTGCCAGCAGCTTCCACGAGAGCGAGCAGTACTTC. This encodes CASSFHESEQYF.

The CDR3 region has the DNA TGTGCCAGTAGTATAGGACTAGCTTACGAGCAGTACTTC. This codes for CASSIGLAYEQYF. The rearrangement uses TRBV19 and TRBJ2-7, with 7 bases that match TRBD2. Germline V gives CDR1 LNHDA, CDR2 SQIVND (reference sequence). V shed 1 base, J shed 4 bases, and the junction held 1 base outside the gene matches. The CDR3 contains 13 residues.

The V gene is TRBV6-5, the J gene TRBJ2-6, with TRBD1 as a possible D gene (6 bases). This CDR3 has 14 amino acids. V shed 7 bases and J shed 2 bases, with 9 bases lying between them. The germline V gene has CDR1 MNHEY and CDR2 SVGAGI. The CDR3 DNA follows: TGTGCCAGCACAGGGGAAGCTGGGGCCAACGTCCTGACTTTC. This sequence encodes CASTGEAGANVLTF.

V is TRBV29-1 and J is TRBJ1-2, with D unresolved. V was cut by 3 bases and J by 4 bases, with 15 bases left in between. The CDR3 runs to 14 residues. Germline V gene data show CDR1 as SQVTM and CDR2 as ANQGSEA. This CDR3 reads CSVDAREGLYGYTF. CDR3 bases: TGCAGCGTTGACGCGCGGGAAGGGCTCTATGGCTACACCTTC.

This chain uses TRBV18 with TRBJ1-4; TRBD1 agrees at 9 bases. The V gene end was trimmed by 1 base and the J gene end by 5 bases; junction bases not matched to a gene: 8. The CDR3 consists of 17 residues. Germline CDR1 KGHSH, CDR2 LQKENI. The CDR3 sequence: CASSPLGTGGRNEKLFF. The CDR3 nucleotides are TGTGCCAGCTCACCACTGGGTACAGGGGGCCGGAATGAAAAACTGTTTTTT.

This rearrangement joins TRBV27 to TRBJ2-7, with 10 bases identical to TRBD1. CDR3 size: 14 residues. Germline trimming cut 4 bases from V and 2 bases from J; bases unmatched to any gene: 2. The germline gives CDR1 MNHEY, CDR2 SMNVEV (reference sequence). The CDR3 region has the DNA TGTGCCAGCAGTTGGGACAGGGGAGCCTACGAGCAGTACTTC. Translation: CASSWDRGAYEQYF.

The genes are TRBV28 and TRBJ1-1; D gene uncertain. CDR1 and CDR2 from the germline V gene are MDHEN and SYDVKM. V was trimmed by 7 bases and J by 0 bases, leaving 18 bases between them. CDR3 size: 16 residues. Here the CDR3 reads CASTHPSYELNTEAFF. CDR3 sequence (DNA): TGTGCCAGCACTCACCCATCCTACGAATTGAACACTGAAGCTTTCTTT.

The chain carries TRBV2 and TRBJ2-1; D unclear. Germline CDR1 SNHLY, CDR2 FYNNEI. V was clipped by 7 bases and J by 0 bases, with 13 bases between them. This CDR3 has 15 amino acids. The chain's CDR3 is CASIEVLSSYNEQFF. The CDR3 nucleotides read TGTGCCAGCATCGAGGTCCTCTCCTCCTACAATGAGCAGTTCTTC.

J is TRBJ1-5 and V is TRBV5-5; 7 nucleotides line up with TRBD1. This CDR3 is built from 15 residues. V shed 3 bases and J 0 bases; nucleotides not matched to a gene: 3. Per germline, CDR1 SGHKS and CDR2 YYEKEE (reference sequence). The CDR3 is CASSSQGYSNQPQHF. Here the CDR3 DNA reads TGTGCCAGCAGCTCACAGGGGTATAGCAATCAGCCCCAGCATTTT.

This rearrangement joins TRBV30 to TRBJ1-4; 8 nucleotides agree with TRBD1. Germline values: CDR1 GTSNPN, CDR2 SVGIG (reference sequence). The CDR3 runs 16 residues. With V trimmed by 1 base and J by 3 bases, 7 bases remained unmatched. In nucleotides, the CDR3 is TGTGCCTGGAGTGCCTTAGGACAGGGACCTAATGAAAAACTGTTTTTT. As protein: CAWSALGQGPNEKLFF. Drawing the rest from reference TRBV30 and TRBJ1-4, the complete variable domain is SQTIHQWPATLVQPVGSPLSLECTVEGTSNPNLYWYRQAAGRGLQLLFYSVGIGQISSEVPQNLSASRPQDRQFILSSKKLLLSDSGFYLCAWSALGQGPNEKLFFGSGTQLSVL.

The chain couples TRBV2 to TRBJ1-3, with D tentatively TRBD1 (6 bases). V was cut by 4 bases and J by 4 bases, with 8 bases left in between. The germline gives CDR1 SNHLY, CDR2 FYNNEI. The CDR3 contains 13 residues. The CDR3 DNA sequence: TGTGCCAGCAGTGCGACAGGAGGAAACACCATATATTTT. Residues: CASSATGGNTIYF.

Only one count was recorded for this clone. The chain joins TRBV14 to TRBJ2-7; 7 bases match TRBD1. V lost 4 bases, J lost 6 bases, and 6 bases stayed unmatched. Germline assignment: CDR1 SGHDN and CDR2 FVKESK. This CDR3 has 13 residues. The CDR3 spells CASSRRQGFEQYF. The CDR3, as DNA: TGTGCCAGCAGCCGACGACAGGGCTTCGAGCAGTACTTC. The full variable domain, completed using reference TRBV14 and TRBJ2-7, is EAGVTQFPSHSVIEKGQTVTLRCDPISGHDNLYWYRRVMGKEIKFLLHFVKESKQDESGMPNNRFLAERTGGTYSTLKVQPAELEDSGVYFCASSRRQGFEQYFGPGTRLTVT.

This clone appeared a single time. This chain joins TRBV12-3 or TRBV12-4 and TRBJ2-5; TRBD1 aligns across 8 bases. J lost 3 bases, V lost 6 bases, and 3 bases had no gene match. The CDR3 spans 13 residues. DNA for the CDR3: TGTGCCAGCAGCAGGACAGGGAAAGAGACCCAGTACTTC. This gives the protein CASSRTGKETQYF.